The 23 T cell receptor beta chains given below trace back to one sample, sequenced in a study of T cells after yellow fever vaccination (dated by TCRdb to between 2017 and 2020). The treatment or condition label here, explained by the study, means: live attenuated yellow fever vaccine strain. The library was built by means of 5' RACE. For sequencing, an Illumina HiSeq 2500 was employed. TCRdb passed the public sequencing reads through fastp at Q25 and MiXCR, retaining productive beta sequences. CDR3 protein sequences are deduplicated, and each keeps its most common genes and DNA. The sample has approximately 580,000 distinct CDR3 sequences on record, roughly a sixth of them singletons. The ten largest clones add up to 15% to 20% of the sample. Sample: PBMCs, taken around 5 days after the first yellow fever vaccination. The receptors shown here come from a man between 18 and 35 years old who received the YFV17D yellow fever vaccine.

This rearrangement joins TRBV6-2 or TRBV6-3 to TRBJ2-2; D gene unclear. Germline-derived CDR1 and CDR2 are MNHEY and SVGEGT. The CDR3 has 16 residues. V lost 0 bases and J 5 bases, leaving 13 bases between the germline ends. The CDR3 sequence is CASSYSRKPLTGELFF. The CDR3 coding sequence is TGTGCCAGCAGTTACTCGAGGAAGCCCCTTACCGGGGAGCTGTTTTTT.

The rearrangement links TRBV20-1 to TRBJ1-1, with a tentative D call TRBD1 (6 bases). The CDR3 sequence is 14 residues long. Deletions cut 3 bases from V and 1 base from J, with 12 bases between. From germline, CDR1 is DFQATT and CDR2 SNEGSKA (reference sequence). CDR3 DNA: TGCAGTGCTAGGGGGGCAGGTCCGAACACTGAAGCTTTCTTT. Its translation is CSARGAGPNTEAFF.

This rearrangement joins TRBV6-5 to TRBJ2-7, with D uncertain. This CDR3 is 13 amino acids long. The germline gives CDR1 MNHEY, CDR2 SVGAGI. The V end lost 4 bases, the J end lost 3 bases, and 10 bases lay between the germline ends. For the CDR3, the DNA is TGTGCCAGCAGTTCCTTAGGCAGCTACGAGCAGTACTTC. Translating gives CASSSLGSYEQYF.

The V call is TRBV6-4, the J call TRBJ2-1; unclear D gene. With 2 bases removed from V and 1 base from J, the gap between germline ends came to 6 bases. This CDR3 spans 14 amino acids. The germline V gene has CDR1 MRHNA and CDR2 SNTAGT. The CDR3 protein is CASSDRSSYNEQFF. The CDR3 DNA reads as TGTGCCAGCAGTGACAGATCGTCCTACAATGAGCAGTTCTTC.

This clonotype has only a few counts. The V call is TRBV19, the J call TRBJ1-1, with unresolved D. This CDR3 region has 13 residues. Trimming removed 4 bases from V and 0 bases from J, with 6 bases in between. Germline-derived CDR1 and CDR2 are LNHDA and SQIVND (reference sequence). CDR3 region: CASSKFMNTEAFF. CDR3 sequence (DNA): TGTGCCAGTAGTAAGTTCATGAACACTGAAGCTTTCTTT.

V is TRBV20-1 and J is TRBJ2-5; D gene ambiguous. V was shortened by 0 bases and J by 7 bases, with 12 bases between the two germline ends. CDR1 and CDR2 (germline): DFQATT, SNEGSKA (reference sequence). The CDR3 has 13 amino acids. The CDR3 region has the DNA TGCAGTGCTAGAGAAATAGCTACCGGGACCCAGTACTTC. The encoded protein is CSAREIATGTQYF.

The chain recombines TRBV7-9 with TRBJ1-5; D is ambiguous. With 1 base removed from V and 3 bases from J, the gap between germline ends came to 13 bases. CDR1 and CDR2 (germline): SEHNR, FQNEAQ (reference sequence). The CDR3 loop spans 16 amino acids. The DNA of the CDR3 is TGTGCCAGCAGCTTAGAGGATTGGCCCTCCAATCAGCCCCAGCATTTT. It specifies CASSLEDWPSNQPQHF. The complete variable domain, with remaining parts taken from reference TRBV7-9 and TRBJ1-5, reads DTGVSQNPRHKITKRGQNVTFRCDPISEHNRLYWYRQTLGQGPEFLTYFQNEAQLEKSRLLSDRFSAERPKGSFSTLEIQRTEQGDSAMYLCASSLEDWPSNQPQHFGDGTRLSIL.

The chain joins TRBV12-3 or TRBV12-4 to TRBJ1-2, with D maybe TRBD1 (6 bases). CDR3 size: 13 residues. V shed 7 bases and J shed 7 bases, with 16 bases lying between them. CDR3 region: CASNLGGPGGYTF. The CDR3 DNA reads TGTGCCAGCAACCTGGGGGGGCCGGGTGGCTACACCTTC.

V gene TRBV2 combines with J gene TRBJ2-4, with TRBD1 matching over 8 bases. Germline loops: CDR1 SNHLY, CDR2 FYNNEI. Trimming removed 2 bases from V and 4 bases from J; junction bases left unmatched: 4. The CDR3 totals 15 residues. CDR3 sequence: CASSEPGDRKNIQYF. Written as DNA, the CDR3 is TGTGCCAGCAGTGAACCGGGGGACAGGAAAAACATTCAGTACTTC.

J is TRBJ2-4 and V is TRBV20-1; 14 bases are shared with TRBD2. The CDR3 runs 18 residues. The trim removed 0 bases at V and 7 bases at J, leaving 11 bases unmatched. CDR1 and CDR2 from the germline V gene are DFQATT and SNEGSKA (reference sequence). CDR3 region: CSARERLAGGLLRNIQYF. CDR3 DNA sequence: TGCAGTGCTAGAGAGAGACTAGCGGGGGGGCTCCTACGGAACATTCAGTACTTC.

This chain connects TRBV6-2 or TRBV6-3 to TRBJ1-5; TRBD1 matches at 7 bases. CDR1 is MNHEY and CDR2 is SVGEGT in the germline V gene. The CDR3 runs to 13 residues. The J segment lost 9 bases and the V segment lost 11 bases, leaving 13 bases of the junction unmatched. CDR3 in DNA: TGTGCCTCGACAGGACAGGTTTCCGCGCCCCAGCATTTT. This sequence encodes CASTGQVSAPQHF.

The CDR3 DNA reads as TGTGCCAGCAGGACAACAGAAGCCAAAAACATTCAGTACTTC. Protein: CASRTTEAKNIQYF. The chain carries TRBV6-1 and TRBJ2-4, with D hard to call. CDR3 length: 14 amino acids. The germline V gene encodes CDR1 MNHNS and CDR2 SASEGT. The V and J ends lost 6 bases and 0 bases respectively, with 9 bases between them.

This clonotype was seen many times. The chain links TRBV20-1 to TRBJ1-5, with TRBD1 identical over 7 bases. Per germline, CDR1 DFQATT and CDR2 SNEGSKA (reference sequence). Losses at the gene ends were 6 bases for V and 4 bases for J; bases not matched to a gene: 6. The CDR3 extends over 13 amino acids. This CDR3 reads CSARGQLNQPQHF. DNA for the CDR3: TGCAGTGCCCGGGGACAGCTTAATCAGCCCCAGCATTTT.

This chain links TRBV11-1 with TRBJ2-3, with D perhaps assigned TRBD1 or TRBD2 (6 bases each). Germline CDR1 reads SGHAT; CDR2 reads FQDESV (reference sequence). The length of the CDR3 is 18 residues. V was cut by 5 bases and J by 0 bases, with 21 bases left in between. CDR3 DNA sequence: TGTGCCAGCAGCCCCGAGGGGGGCGGCTATTCGAGCACAGATACGCAGTATTTT. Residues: CASSPEGGGYSSTDTQYF.

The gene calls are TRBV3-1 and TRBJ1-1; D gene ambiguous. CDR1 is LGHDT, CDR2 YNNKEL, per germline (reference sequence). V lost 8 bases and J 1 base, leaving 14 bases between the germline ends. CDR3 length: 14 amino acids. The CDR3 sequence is CASQLGNRNTEAFF. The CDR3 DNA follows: TGTGCCAGCCAATTGGGCAACCGGAACACTGAAGCTTTCTTT.

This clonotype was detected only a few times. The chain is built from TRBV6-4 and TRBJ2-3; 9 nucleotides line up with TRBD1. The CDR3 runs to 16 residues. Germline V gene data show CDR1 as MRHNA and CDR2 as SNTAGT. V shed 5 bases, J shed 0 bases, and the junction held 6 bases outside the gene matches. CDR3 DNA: TGTGCCAGCAGTCCCGGGACAGGGTCGAGCACAGATACGCAGTATTTT. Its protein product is CASSPGTGSSTDTQYF.

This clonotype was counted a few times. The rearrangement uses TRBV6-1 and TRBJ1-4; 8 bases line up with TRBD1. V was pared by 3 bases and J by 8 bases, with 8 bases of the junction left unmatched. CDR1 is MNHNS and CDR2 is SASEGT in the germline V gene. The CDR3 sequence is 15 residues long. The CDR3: CASSDLTGEDEKLFF. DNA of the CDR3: TGTGCCAGCAGTGACCTGACAGGGGAGGACGAAAAACTGTTTTTT.

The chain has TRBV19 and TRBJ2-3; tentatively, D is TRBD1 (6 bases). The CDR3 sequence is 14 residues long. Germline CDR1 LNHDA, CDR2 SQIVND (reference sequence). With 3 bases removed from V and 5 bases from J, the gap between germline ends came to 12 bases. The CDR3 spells CASSILLQGDTQYF. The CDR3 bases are TGTGCCAGTAGTATCCTCTTACAGGGAGATACGCAGTATTTT. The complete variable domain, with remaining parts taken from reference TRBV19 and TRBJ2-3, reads DGGITQSPKYLFRKEGQNVTLSCEQNLNHDAMYWYRQDPGQGLRLIYYSQIVNDFQKGDIAEGYSVSREKKESFPLTVTSAQKNPTAFYLCASSILLQGDTQYFGPGTRLTVL.

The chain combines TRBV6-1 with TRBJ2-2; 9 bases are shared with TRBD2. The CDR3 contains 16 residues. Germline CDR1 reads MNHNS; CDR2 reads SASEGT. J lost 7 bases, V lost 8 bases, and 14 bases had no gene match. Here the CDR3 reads CASAPTRERGDGELFF. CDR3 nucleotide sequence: TGTGCCAGCGCCCCCACCAGGGAGCGGGGGGACGGGGAGCTGTTTTTT.

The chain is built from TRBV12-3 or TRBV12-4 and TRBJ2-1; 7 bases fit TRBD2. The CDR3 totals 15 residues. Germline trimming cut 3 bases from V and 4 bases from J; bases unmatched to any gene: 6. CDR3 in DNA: TGTGCCAGCAGTTTGTTGCCTAGCGGATACAATGAGCAGTTCTTC. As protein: CASSLLPSGYNEQFF.

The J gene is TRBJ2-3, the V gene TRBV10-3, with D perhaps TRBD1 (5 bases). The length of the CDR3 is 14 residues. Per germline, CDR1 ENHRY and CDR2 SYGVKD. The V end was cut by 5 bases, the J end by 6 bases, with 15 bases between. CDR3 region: CAISTEGARDTQYF. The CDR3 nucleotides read TGTGCCATCAGTACGGAAGGGGCGAGGGATACGCAGTATTTT.

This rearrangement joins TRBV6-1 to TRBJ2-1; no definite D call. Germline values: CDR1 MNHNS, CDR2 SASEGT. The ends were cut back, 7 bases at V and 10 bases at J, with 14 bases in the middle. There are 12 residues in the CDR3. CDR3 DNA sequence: TGTGCCAGCACCCCGCAACACGGAGAGCAGTTCTTC. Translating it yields CASTPQHGEQFF.

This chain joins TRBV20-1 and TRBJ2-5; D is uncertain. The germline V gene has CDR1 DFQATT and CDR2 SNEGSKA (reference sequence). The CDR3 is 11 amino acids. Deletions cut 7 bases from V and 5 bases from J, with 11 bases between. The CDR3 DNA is TGCAGTGTAGTAGGGCGGGAGACCCAGTACTTC. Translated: CSVVGRETQYF.